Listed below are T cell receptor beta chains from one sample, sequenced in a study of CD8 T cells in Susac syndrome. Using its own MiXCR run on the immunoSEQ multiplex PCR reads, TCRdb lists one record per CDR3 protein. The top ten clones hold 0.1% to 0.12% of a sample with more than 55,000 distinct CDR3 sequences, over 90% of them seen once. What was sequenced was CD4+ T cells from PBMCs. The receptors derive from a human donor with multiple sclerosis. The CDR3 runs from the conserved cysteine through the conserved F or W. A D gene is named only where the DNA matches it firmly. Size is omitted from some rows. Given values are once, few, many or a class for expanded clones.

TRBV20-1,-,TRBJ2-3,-,CSAPLTGTGTDTQYF,TGCAGTGCCCCCCTAACAGGGACTGGCACAGATACGCAGTATTTT
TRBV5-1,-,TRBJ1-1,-,CASSLVGVNTEAFF,TGCGCCAGCAGCTTGGTGGGGGTGAACACTGAAGCTTTCTTT
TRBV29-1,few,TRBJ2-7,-,CSVATNGRSARSYEQYF,TGCAGCGTTGCAACCAACGGTCGGAGCGCCCGCTCCTACGAGCAGTACTTC
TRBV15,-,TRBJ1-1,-,CATSRGVPGNTEAFF,TGTGCCACCAGCAGAGGGGTCCCTGGGAACACTGAAGCTTTCTTT
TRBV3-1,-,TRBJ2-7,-,CASSPDVSGPSREQYF,TGTGCCAGCAGCCCAGACGTGTCAGGGCCGTCGCGTGAGCAGTACTTC
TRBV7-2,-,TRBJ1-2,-,CASSLEGRDNFGYGYTF,TGTGCCAGCAGCTTAGAGGGTCGAGACAATTTTGGCTATGGCTACACCTTC
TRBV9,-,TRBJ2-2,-,CASSVEGRPNTGELFF,TGTGCCAGCAGCGTAGAAGGCAGGCCGAACACCGGGGAGCTGTTTTTT
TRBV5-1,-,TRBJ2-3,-,CASSLVGSDTQYF,TGCGCCAGCAGCTTGGTGGGTTCAGATACGCAGTATTTT
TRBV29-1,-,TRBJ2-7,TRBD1,CSVEASTGVEQYF,TGCAGCGTTGAAGCATCCACAGGGGTCGAGCAGTACTTC
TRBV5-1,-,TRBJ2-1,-,CASSLVRGSYNEQFF,TGCGCCAGCAGCTTGGTCCGGGGTTCCTACAATGAGCAGTTCTTC
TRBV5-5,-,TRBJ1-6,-,CASSGGNYNSPLHF,TGTGCCAGCAGTGGGGGGAACTATAATTCACCCCTCCACTTT
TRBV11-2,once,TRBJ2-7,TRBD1,CASSWDSQSSYEQYF,TGTGCCAGCAGCTGGGACAGCCAGAGCTCCTACGAGCAGTACTTC
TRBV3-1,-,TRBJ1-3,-,CASSRPGGSGNTIYF,TGTGCCAGCAGCCGCCCGGGAGGCTCTGGAAACACCATATATTTT
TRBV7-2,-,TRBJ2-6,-,CASSLAGPLNVLTF,TGTGCCAGCAGCTTAGCGGGCCCCTTAAACGTCCTGACTTTC
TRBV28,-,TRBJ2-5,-,CATEGSETQYF,TGTGCCACCGAGGGTTCCGAGACCCAGTACTTC
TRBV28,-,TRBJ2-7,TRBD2,CASISRAGGFEQYF,TGTGCCAGCATCTCCCGTGCGGGGGGTTTCGAGCAGTACTTC
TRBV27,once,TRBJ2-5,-,CASSRRVETWGETQYF,TGTGCCAGCAGTCGGCGTGTCGAGACTTGGGGAGAGACCCAGTACTTC
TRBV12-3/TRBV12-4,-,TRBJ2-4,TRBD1,CASSPDRGDVRANIQYF,TGTGCCAGCAGCCCCGACAGGGGCGACGTCCGCGCAAACATTCAGTACTTC
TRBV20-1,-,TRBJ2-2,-,CSATQTATGELFF,TGCAGTGCTACCCAGACAGCTACCGGGGAGCTGTTTTTT
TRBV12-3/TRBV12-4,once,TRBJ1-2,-,CASTLREGYTF,TGTGCCAGCACCCTAAGGGAGGGCTACACCTTC
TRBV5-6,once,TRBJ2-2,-,CASSAGTRVRVGTGELFF,TGTGCCAGCAGCGCAGGAACCAGAGTTCGCGTCGGCACCGGGGAGCTGTTTTTT
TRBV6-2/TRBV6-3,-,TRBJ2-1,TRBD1,CASSFRQGVHEQFF,TGTGCCAGCAGTTTCAGACAGGGAGTCCATGAGCAGTTCTTC
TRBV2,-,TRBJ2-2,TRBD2,CASSVLAGDPNTGELFF,TGTGCCAGCAGTGTTTTAGCGGGGGACCCGAACACCGGGGAGCTGTTTTTT
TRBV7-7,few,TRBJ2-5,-,CASSLGHQETQYF,TGTGCTAGCAGCTTGGGCCACCAAGAGACCCAGTACTTC
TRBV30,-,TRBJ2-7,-,CAWMHTPDEQYF,TGTGCCTGGATGCACACTCCCGACGAGCAGTACTTC
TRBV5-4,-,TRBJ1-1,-,CATSGNPGKGKNTEAFF,TGTGCCACCTCGGGAAACCCAGGGAAGGGGAAGAACACTGAAGCTTTCTTT
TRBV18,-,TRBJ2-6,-,CASSPGISGANVLTF,TGTGCCAGCTCACCGGGAATCTCTGGGGCCAACGTCCTGACTTTC
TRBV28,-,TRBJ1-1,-,CASSLSGPEAFF,TGTGCCAGCAGTTTATCAGGCCCTGAAGCTTTCTTT
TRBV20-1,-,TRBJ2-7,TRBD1,CSASLQGEEQYF,TGCAGTGCTAGTTTGCAGGGGGAAGAGCAGTACTTC
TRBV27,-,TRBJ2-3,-,CASSFLTTDTQYF,TGTGCCAGCAGTTTTTTGACCACAGATACGCAGTATTTT
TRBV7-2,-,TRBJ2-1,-,CASSAGRYNEQFF,TGTGCCAGCAGTGCCGGGAGATACAATGAGCAGTTCTTC
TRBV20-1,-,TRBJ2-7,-,CSARGAGGNSYEQYF,TGCAGTGCTAGAGGGGCAGGCGGAAACTCCTACGAGCAGTACTTC
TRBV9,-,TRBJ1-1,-,CASSVLGGTEAFF,TGTGCCAGCAGCGTATTAGGAGGCACTGAAGCTTTCTTT
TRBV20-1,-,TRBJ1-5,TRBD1,CSASRIGTGGNQPQHF,TGCAGTGCTAGCCGTATCGGGACAGGGGGCAATCAGCCCCAGCATTTT
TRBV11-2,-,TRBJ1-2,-,CASSLDQGLYGYTF,TGTGCCAGCAGCTTAGATCAGGGTTTATATGGCTACACCTTC
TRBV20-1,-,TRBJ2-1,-,CSATPPDVGVDEQFF,TGCAGTGCTACACCTCCGGACGTGGGGGTGGATGAGCAGTTCTTC
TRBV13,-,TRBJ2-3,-,CASSFPTDTQYF,TGTGCCAGCAGCTTCCCCACAGATACGCAGTATTTT
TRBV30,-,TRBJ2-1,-,CAWSVLGGLNEQFF,TGTGCCTGGAGTGTACTCGGGGGTCTCAATGAGCAGTTCTTC
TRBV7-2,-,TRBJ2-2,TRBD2,CASSLRAAGGSTGELFF,TGTGCCAGCAGCTTAAGAGCGGCGGGGGGCAGTACCGGGGAGCTGTTTTTT
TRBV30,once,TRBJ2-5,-,CAWSVLRESQYF,TGTGCCTGGAGTGTACTGAGGGAGTCCCAGTACTTC
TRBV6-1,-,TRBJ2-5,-,CASSPFVGARQETQYF,TGTGCCAGCAGCCCTTTTGTGGGGGCCCGTCAAGAGACCCAGTACTTC
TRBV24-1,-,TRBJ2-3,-,CATSGTTDTQYF,TGTGCCACCAGTGGGACAACGGATACGCAGTATTTT
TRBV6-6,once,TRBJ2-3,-,CASGPPRGTQYF,TGTGCCAGCGGCCCCCCCAGGGGTACGCAGTATTTT
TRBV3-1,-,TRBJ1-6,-,CASSQVTGAGGSPLHF,TGTGCCAGCAGCCAAGTGACCGGAGCGGGAGGCTCACCCCTCCACTTT
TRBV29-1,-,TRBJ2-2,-,CSAVFVSNTGELFF,TGCAGCGCCGTTTTTGTGTCGAACACCGGGGAGCTGTTTTTT